This T cell receptor beta chain was documented in a study of blood T cell repertoires in COVID-19 (dated by TCRdb to 2018 to 2020). With respect to the entire study: Samples covering the acute and convalescent phases of COVID-19 were provided by collaborators in the United States, Italy and Spain. The material from the prospective study consisted of cDNA or gDNA derived from T cells, B-cell-depleted T cells, or PBMCs. The dataset comprised deeply sampled blood TCRbeta repertoires from subjects exposed to, actively infected with, or recovered from COVID-19. A freely available public database, intended as a resource for researchers studying the immune response to SARS-CoV-2, is where the repertoires were released. Samples were obtained from the ongoing ImmuneRACE study (first 160 participants) and from 1,254 subjects provided by 6 global collaborators. A de-identified subject ID, COVID-19 status, age in years and sex were almost always included in the sample metadata. Where available, HLA class I and class II types were obtained from metadata supplied by the sample provider rather than from assay-based typing. The paper as a whole reports these results and caveats: Clinical and demographic metadata were provided uncurated, with the amount varying by source and participant.

As concerns this clone: The target of this receptor is not known. No base quality values were provided; no much bigger clone lies one nucleotide off.

The collaborating institutions used their own protocols to collect whole blood in K2EDTA tubes. For TCRbeta analysis, collaborator samples were shipped as frozen whole blood, as isolated PBMCs, or as DNA extracted from either sample type. TCRbeta CDR3 regions were amplified from genomic DNA using the immunoSEQ Assay, a bias-controlled multiplex PCR. Regarding the original processing steps: The number of nucleated cells in each sample was estimated from the amplification of reference gene primers within the assay. To quantify the absolute abundance of each unique TCRbeta CDR3 rearrangement, sequence reads were collapsed and filtered. For each sample, productive Simpson clonality was calculated as the square root of Simpson's diversity index across productive rearrangements. Here the immuneACCESS table is served through TCRdb, limited to in-frame sequences with V and J called. Missing clones are a known gap in these copies; in checked studies unresolved V genes cover under half, and the rest lacks a known reason. V, J and clone size derive from that table, while D and trimming were established from the DNA sequence. This sample is represented by about 100,000 clones; approximately 87% of them were singletons. The ten largest make up over 10% of the sample.

Inclusive of the bounding cysteine and phenylalanine, the CDR3 is 16 residues long. Only the CDR3 region is kept as DNA, spanning 48 bases read in frame from base 1. The germline V gene (reference sequence) supplies CDR1 SEHNR and CDR2 FQNEAQ. Trimming accounts for 5 bases at V and 6 bases at J, while the number of junction bases matched to no gene is 7. The material sequenced was peripheral blood. The V gene is TRBV7-9 and the J gene is TRBJ2-2; the junction holds 12 bases that match TRBD2. This receptor was obtained from a human donor in a cohort sampled during active COVID-19. The CDR3 region reads CASSPATSGGSGELFF. The sequenced DNA: TGTGCCAGCAGCCCAGCGACTAGCGGGGGTTCCGGGGAGCTGTTTTTT. Supplemented by the reference TRBV7-9 and TRBJ2-2 proteins around the CDR3, the complete variable domain is DTGVSQNPRHKITKRGQNVTFRCDPISEHNRLYWYRQTLGQGPEFLTYFQNEAQLEKSRLLSDRFSAERPKGSFSTLEIQRTEQGDSAMYLCASSPATSGGSGELFFGEGSRLTVL.